Listed here is a single T cell receptor (beta chain). The CDR3 spans 16 residues. J gave up 2 bases and V 6 bases, and 8 bases lay outside the gene matches. Germline CDR1 MDHEN, CDR2 SYDVKM. This record belongs to a study of blood T cell repertoires in COVID-19. Study background: The study drew acute and convalescent COVID-19 samples from the United States, Italy and Spain. The cDNA or gDNA used as material had been derived from T cells, B-cell-depleted T cells, or PBMCs.

Methods used by the authors: Estimation of nucleated cell counts was performed using reference gene primer amplification. Repertoires were generated with immunoSEQ multiplex PCR, while TCRdb's copy carries only in-frame clones and drops some. D and trimming were read from the DNA, whereas the V and J calls and clone size are those reported in that table. The repertoire holds about 27,000 clones, with roughly four fifths as singletons. The sequence came from a man aged 65-85 years with active COVID-19. Specimen: peripheral blood. The rearrangement links TRBV28 to TRBJ2-3; 10 nucleotides agree with TRBD2. The CDR3 here is CASSSRLAGVTDTQYF. CDR3 coding DNA: TGTGCCAGCAGCTCTAGACTAGCGGGTGTCACAGATACGCAGTATTTT.